The 17 T cell receptor beta chains listed next were all sequenced from one sample in a study of Ad26.COV2.S vaccination and SARS-CoV-2 variants. Produced via immunoSEQ multiplex PCR; TCRdb's table is partial and in-frame only. The table has 500,000 or so clones, around 90% seen once. Sample treatment: over 15 received Ad26.COV2.S at low or high dose, single or two shots; several received placebo; per-sample allocation not given. The samples were gathered on day 63 after the first injection of vaccine or placebo. Here the sequenced sample was peripheral blood, taken in a trial of Ad26.COV2.S vaccine versus placebo. These receptors all come from a person aged 18-60 years who received the Ad26.COV2.S COVID-19 vaccine or a placebo.

The chain carries TRBV6-5 and TRBJ1-2; 8 positions agree with TRBD1. Looked up from germline, CDR1 is MNHEY and CDR2 is SVGAGI. The trim removed 6 bases at V and 3 bases at J, leaving 9 bases unmatched. The CDR3 contains 15 residues. CDR3 residues: CASSIGQGSYYGYTF. The CDR3, as DNA: TGTGCCAGCAGCATCGGACAGGGAAGCTACTATGGCTACACCTTC.

The gene calls are TRBV20-1 and TRBJ2-1, with D unresolved. This CDR3 has 11 residues. Germline-derived CDR1 and CDR2 are DFQATT and SNEGSKA (reference sequence). Between the trimmed V and J ends, which lost 5 bases and 8 bases, there was a span of 10 bases. CDR3 DNA: TGCAGTGCTCGCCGGGCGGATGAGCAGTTCTTC. Amino acids: CSARRADEQFF.

This sequence joins TRBV7-9 and TRBJ2-3; D is uncertain. Trimming removed 8 bases from V and 6 bases from J, with 18 bases in between. The germline V gene has CDR1 SEHNR and CDR2 FQNEAQ (reference sequence). The CDR3 has 14 residues. The CDR3 DNA reads as TGTGCCAGCGGACCGGACCGGCTCTTCGATACGCAGTATTTT. Its protein is CASGPDRLFDTQYF.

V usage is TRBV29-1 and J usage is TRBJ2-2; the D gene could be TRBD1 or TRBD2 (6 bases each). The CDR3 is made up of 15 amino acids. In germline, CDR1 is SQVTM, CDR2 ANQGSEA. V lost 4 bases to trimming and J lost 1 base, with 13 bases between them. CDR3 amino acids: CSVGGRGGNTGELFF. CDR3 coding DNA: TGCAGCGTTGGTGGCAGGGGAGGGAACACCGGGGAGCTGTTTTTT.

The chain combines TRBV3-1 (or the pseudogene TRBV3-2) with TRBJ1-2; no definite D call. The V end was cut by 1 base, the J end by 7 bases, with 10 bases between. Looked up from germline, CDR1 is LGHDT and CDR2 is YNNKEL (reference sequence). This CDR3 comprises 13 residues. CDR3 nucleotide sequence: TGTGCCAGCAGCCAAGGGGCCCTGACTGGCTACACCTTC. This gives the protein CASSQGALTGYTF.

The rearrangement joins TRBV7-9 to TRBJ2-1, with 8 nucleotides matching TRBD1. Germline values: CDR1 SEHNR, CDR2 FQNEAQ (reference sequence). There are 16 residues in the CDR3. After removal of 4 bases from V and 6 bases from J, the junction contained 11 bases not matched to a gene. The CDR3 here is CASSSNRDRYFNEQFF. Here the CDR3 DNA reads TGTGCCAGCAGCTCCAACCGGGACAGGTACTTCAATGAGCAGTTCTTC.

This rearrangement joins TRBV6-6 to TRBJ2-2; unclear D gene. V was shortened by 9 bases and J by 7 bases, with 18 bases between the two germline ends. Germline CDR1 reads MNHNY; CDR2 reads SVGAGI (reference sequence). CDR3 length equals 14 residues. This chain's CDR3 is CASQTVGGVGELFF. The CDR3 bases are TGTGCCAGTCAAACAGTCGGTGGTGTCGGGGAGCTGTTTTTT.

The chain uses TRBV7-2 and TRBJ2-5, with D hard to call. The CDR3 is 15 amino acids. The germline V gene has CDR1 SGHTA and CDR2 FQGNSA. V was clipped by 5 bases and J by 5 bases, with 18 bases between them. The CDR3 DNA sequence: TGTGCCAGCAGCCCCGCCGTGGGTTATGGGGAGACCCAGTACTTC. Translated, it gives CASSPAVGYGETQYF.

This clone came up once. The chain has TRBV20-1 and TRBJ1-1, with D possibly being TRBD1 (5 bases). The CDR3 is 15 residues long. CDR1 and CDR2 (germline): DFQATT, SNEGSKA (reference sequence). The V and J ends lost 3 bases and 0 bases respectively, with 14 bases between them. This CDR3 is CSASGAPGLNTEAFF. The CDR3 DNA follows: TGCAGTGCTAGTGGGGCCCCAGGGTTGAACACTGAAGCTTTCTTT.

As to this clone: This CDR3 is also generated by other DNA sequences in the sample. The chain is built from TRBV6-5 and TRBJ2-3; D perhaps matches TRBD1 (6 bases). Germline lookup yields CDR1 MNHEY and CDR2 SVGAGI. The CDR3 contains 12 residues. Trimming pared 4 bases from V and 5 bases from J, leaving 7 bases between. The CDR3 DNA is TGTGCCAGCAGTTCGACAGGAGATACGCAGTATTTT. It codes for CASSSTGDTQYF.

This clone was found once. The rearrangement joins TRBV3-1 (or the pseudogene TRBV3-2) to TRBJ2-5; D uncertain. Germline V gene sequence: CDR1 LGHDT, CDR2 YNNKEL (reference sequence). V lost 4 bases to trimming and J lost 2 bases, with 5 bases between them. CDR3 size: 12 residues. CDR3 nucleotide sequence: TGTGCCAGCAGCCTAGTACAAGAGACCCAGTACTTC. Amino acids: CASSLVQETQYF.

The chain joins TRBV5-6 to TRBJ2-1; tentatively, D is TRBD1 (6 bases). The CDR3 sequence is 13 residues long. CDR1 SGHDT and CDR2 YYEEEE come from the germline V gene. Trimming removed 3 bases from V and 9 bases from J, with 13 bases in between. The CDR3 DNA follows: TGTGCCAGCAGCTGGGCCCCCAGGGGTGAGCAGTTCTTC. Its protein is CASSWAPRGEQFF.

The rearrangement links TRBV27 to TRBJ2-7, with unresolved D. Germline V gives CDR1 MNHEY, CDR2 SMNVEV (reference sequence). The length of the CDR3 is 15 residues. Trimming removed 4 bases from V and 2 bases from J, with 15 bases in between. The CDR3 loop is CASSSTPPIAYEQYF. CDR3 DNA: TGTGCCAGCAGTTCGACTCCACCGATTGCCTACGAGCAGTACTTC.

The chain links TRBV5-1 to TRBJ1-1; maybe TRBD1 (5 bases). The CDR3 contains 14 residues. V was shortened by 5 bases and J by 3 bases, with 14 bases between the two germline ends. Per germline, CDR1 SGHRS and CDR2 YFSETQ. This chain's CDR3 is CASRGGAGDTEAFF. The CDR3 bases are TGCGCCAGCAGAGGTGGGGCGGGGGACACTGAAGCTTTCTTT.

The chain employs TRBV29-1 and TRBJ1-2, with D tentatively TRBD1 (6 bases). In germline, CDR1 is SQVTM, CDR2 ANQGSEA. Trimming removed 3 bases from V and 4 bases from J, with 9 bases in between. CDR3 length: 12 residues. In DNA, the CDR3 is TGCAGCGTTGAGGGGGACACCTATGGCTACACCTTC. Translated: CSVEGDTYGYTF.

The J gene is TRBJ2-7, the V gene TRBV6-2 or TRBV6-3; tentatively, D is TRBD1 (6 bases). This CDR3 comprises 17 residues. The germline gives CDR1 MNHEY, CDR2 SVGEGT. With 2 bases removed from V and 3 bases from J, the gap between germline ends came to 20 bases. Written as DNA, the CDR3 is TGTGCCAGCAGTTACCTACCCTTCAGGGGAATCGGCTACGAGCAGTACTTC. It translates to CASSYLPFRGIGYEQYF.

The chain carries TRBV19 and TRBJ2-7, with TRBD2 matching over 12 bases. Trimming at V came to 4 bases and at J to 6 bases, leaving 7 bases not matched to a gene. Per the germline V gene, CDR1 is LNHDA and CDR2 is SQIVND (reference sequence). This CDR3 is 15 amino acids long. CDR3 DNA: TGTGCCAGTAGTAAAGGACTAGCGGGATCATCCGAGCAGTACTTC. It is translated as CASSKGLAGSSEQYF.